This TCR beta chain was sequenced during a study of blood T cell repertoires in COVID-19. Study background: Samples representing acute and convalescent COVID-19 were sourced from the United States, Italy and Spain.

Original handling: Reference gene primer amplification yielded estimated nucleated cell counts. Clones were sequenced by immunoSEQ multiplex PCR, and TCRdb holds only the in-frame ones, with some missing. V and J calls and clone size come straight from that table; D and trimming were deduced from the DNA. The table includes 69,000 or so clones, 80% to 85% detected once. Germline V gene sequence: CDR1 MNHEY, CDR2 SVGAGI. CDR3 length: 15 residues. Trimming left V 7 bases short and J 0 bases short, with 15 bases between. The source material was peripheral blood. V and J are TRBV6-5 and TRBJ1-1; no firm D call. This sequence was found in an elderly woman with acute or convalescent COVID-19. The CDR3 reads CASTKGGGLNTEAFF. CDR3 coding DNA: TGTGCCAGCACCAAAGGCGGCGGATTGAACACTGAAGCTTTCTTT.